Presented here are 28 T cell receptor beta chains from one specimen sequenced in a study of neoadjuvant nivolumab and ipilimumab in lung cancer. Profiling relied on immunoSEQ multiplex PCR, and the TCRdb table lists in-frame clones only, not all of them. This sample has 25,000 to 35,000 clones, with over 75% found just once. The input for sequencing was peripheral blood, taken after neoadjuvant nivolumab, alone or with ipilimumab, at or shortly before surgery. The receptors originated from an adult with non-small cell lung cancer.

This chain joins TRBV7-3 and TRBJ2-2; TRBD2 matches at 13 bases. J lost 1 base, V lost 5 bases, and 4 bases had no gene match. The CDR3 spans 17 residues. Germline values: CDR1 SGHTA, CDR2 FQGTGA. The CDR3 reads CASSRTSGGENTGELFF. CDR3 nucleotide sequence: TGTGCCAGCAGCCGAACTAGCGGGGGGGAGAACACCGGGGAGCTGTTTTTT.

V and J are TRBV18 and TRBJ2-7; the match to TRBD2 covers 13 bases. Trimming removed 5 bases from V and 2 bases from J; junction bases left unmatched: 3. CDR3 length: 15 residues. CDR1 and CDR2 (germline): KGHSH, LQKENI. This chain's CDR3 is CASSVGTSGAYEQYF. Here the CDR3 DNA reads TGTGCCAGCTCAGTCGGGACTAGCGGGGCCTACGAGCAGTACTTC.

This clone has a handful of counts. The chain joins TRBV5-6 to TRBJ2-3; D remains unclear. There are 13 residues in the CDR3. From germline, CDR1 is SGHDT and CDR2 YYEEEE. Trimming stripped 2 bases from V and 1 base from J, with 5 bases between. The CDR3 loop is CASSFLGTDTQYF. The CDR3, as DNA: TGTGCCAGCAGCTTCCTGGGCACAGATACGCAGTATTTT. The full variable domain, with the rest looked up from reference TRBV5-6 and TRBJ2-3, is DAGVTQSPTHLIKTRGQQVTLRCSPKSGHDTVSWYQQALGQGPQFIFQYYEEEERQRGNFPDRFSGHQFPNYSSELNVNALLLGDSALYLCASSFLGTDTQYFGPGTRLTVL.

The DNA of the CDR3 is TGCGCCAGCAGTGAGAGAAACATTCAGTACTTC. This gives the protein CASSERNIQYF. V gene TRBV10-2 combines with J gene TRBJ2-4; D uncertain. Germline values: CDR1 WSHSY, CDR2 SAAADI. The V gene lost 2 bases and the J gene lost 6 bases, with 2 bases spanning the gap. The CDR3 extends over 11 amino acids.

The rearrangement uses TRBV5-1 and TRBJ1-5; tentatively, D is TRBD1 (5 bases). The V and J ends lost 7 bases and 3 bases respectively, with 17 bases between them. The V gene's germline CDR1 is SGHRS and CDR2 YFSETQ. The CDR3 is made up of 15 amino acids. The CDR3 loop is CASSRDGETNQPQHF. CDR3 nucleotide sequence: TGCGCCAGCTCCCGGGACGGAGAAACCAATCAGCCCCAGCATTTT.

The chain carries TRBV6-5 and TRBJ2-7, with 10 bases that match TRBD1. The CDR3 consists of 15 residues. The V gene's germline CDR1 is MNHEY and CDR2 SVGAGI. The V segment lost 8 bases and the J segment 3 bases; nucleotides outside the gene matches: 10. The DNA of the CDR3 is TGTGCCAGCTCGACACTGACAGGGGGCCGCTACGAGCAGTACTTC. This sequence encodes CASSTLTGGRYEQYF.

The rearrangement links TRBV6-1 to TRBJ1-1; D unresolved. The CDR3 extends over 14 amino acids. V lost 4 bases and J lost 1, with 10 bases in between. Germline CDR1 is MNHNS and CDR2 is SASEGT. The CDR3 sequence is CASSVEDSNTEAFF. The CDR3 DNA follows: TGTGCCAGCAGTGTCGAAGACTCGAACACTGAAGCTTTCTTT.

The V and J genes are TRBV6-6 and TRBJ2-5; 7 bases line up with TRBD1. With 5 bases clipped from V and 2 bases from J, the junction kept 8 bases outside the gene matches. The germline V gene encodes CDR1 MNHNY and CDR2 SVGAGI (reference sequence). The CDR3 has 15 residues. CDR3 DNA: TGTGCCAGCAGTGGCTGGACAGGAAAACAAGAGACCCAGTACTTC. Residues: CASSGWTGKQETQYF.

The rearrangement uses TRBV5-4 and TRBJ2-1, with D uncertain. This CDR3 comprises 13 residues. V was cut by 0 bases and J by 9 bases, with 10 bases left in between. Germline CDR1 and CDR2: SGHNT and YYREEE (reference sequence). CDR3 protein: CASSLGLLREQFF. The CDR3, as DNA: TGTGCCAGCAGCTTGGGTTTACTGCGTGAGCAGTTCTTC.

The genes are TRBV14 and TRBJ1-2; weak D call: TRBD1 (6 bases). The V and J ends lost 6 bases and 4 bases respectively, with 18 bases between them. Germline CDR1 SGHDN, CDR2 FVKESK. The CDR3 extends over 15 amino acids. The DNA of the CDR3 is TGTGCCAGCAGTCACCCTGGAAGGGGGTTCTATGGCTACACCTTC. This sequence encodes CASSHPGRGFYGYTF.

The chain uses TRBV5-1 and TRBJ2-7; no definite D call. The CDR3 loop spans 13 amino acids. Germline V CDR1 and CDR2: SGHRS, YFSETQ. Trimming pared 0 bases from V and 2 bases from J, leaving 6 bases between. The CDR3 sequence: CASSLERAYEQYF. CDR3 DNA sequence: TGCGCCAGCAGCTTGGAAAGGGCCTACGAGCAGTACTTC.

V and J are TRBV29-1 and TRBJ2-7; 7 nucleotides match TRBD1. The germline V gene encodes CDR1 SQVTM and CDR2 ANQGSEA. The CDR3 extends over 13 amino acids. V lost 5 bases, J lost 5 bases, and 9 bases stayed unmatched. The CDR3 nucleotides read TGCAGCGTTTCACCGACAGGGAGTAACGAGCAGTACTTC. Encoded protein: CSVSPTGSNEQYF.

The J gene is TRBJ2-5, the V gene TRBV11-2, with a weak D call TRBD2 (5 bases). Trimming pared 5 bases from V and 0 bases from J, leaving 19 bases between. The V gene's germline CDR1 is SGHAT and CDR2 FQNNGV. The CDR3 totals 17 residues. CDR3 loop: CASSAERYWKYQETQYF. The CDR3 region has the DNA TGTGCCAGCAGCGCCGAGCGGTATTGGAAATACCAAGAGACCCAGTACTTC. Combining the CDR3 with reference TRBV11-2 and TRBJ2-5 gives the whole variable domain EAGVAQSPRYKIIEKRQSVAFWCNPISGHATLYWYQQILGQGPKLLIQFQNNGVVDDSQLPKDRFSAERLKGVDSTLKIQPAKLEDSAVYLCASSAERYWKYQETQYFGPGTRLLVL.

This clone was seen only once. The V and J genes are TRBV5-1 and TRBJ1-2; D remains ambiguous. The CDR3 has 15 amino acids. CDR1 and CDR2 (germline): SGHRS, YFSETQ. V lost 0 bases and J lost 1, with 10 bases in between. The CDR3 coding sequence is TGCGCCAGCAGCTTGGGCGGGGTTTTTAACTATGGCTACACCTTC. Translated, it gives CASSLGGVFNYGYTF.

The genes are TRBV18 and TRBJ2-1, with D possibly being TRBD1 (6 bases). Germline V gives CDR1 KGHSH, CDR2 LQKENI. The CDR3 extends over 17 amino acids. Between the trimmed V and J ends, which lost 4 bases and 4 bases, there was a span of 20 bases. CDR3 amino acids: CASSQEQLRGPYNEQFF. CDR3 sequence (DNA): TGTGCCAGCTCACAAGAACAGCTCAGGGGACCTTACAATGAGCAGTTCTTC.

The chain recombines TRBV5-5 with TRBJ2-2, with 13 bases identical to TRBD2. Germline V gene lookup returns CDR1 SGHKS and CDR2 YYEKEE (reference sequence). The CDR3 runs to 16 residues. V shed 7 bases, J shed 3 bases, and the junction held 6 bases outside the gene matches. The CDR3 here is CASHPGLAGDTGELFF. CDR3 nucleotide sequence: TGTGCCAGCCATCCAGGACTAGCGGGGGACACCGGGGAGCTGTTTTTT.

The chain is built from TRBV2 and TRBJ2-3; 7 positions match TRBD1. The CDR3 contains 13 residues. Losses at the gene ends were 8 bases for V and 1 base for J; bases not matched to a gene: 3. Germline V CDR1 and CDR2: SNHLY, FYNNEI. For the CDR3, the DNA is TGTGCCAGCTTTGGACAGGGCACAGATACGCAGTATTTT. Translation: CASFGQGTDTQYF.

The chain is built from TRBV13 and TRBJ1-5, with D possibly matching TRBD1 (6 bases). CDR1 PRHDT and CDR2 FYEKMQ come from the germline V gene (reference sequence). The CDR3 has 17 residues. Trimming cost V 4 bases and J 0 bases, with 16 bases left between them. The CDR3 region is CASSSRQEGYSNQPQHF. DNA of the CDR3: TGTGCCAGCAGCTCCAGACAGGAGGGGTATAGCAATCAGCCCCAGCATTTT.

The J gene is TRBJ1-1, the V gene TRBV5-1; 7 nucleotides agree with TRBD1. Germline CDR1 SGHRS, CDR2 YFSETQ. This CDR3 comprises 15 residues. The ends lost 4 bases at V and 1 base at J; junction bases unmatched: 7. The DNA for the CDR3 is TGCGCCAGCAGCCGTAAGGACAGGCCGAACACTGAAGCTTTCTTT. Its protein product is CASSRKDRPNTEAFF.

The chain couples TRBV14 to TRBJ1-1; 7 bases line up with TRBD1. The V gene's germline CDR1 is SGHDN and CDR2 FVKESK. The CDR3 length is 16 residues. V lost 2 bases and J lost 5; bases outside the gene matches: 11. The CDR3 DNA sequence: TGTGCCAGCAGCCAAATGCAGGGGGATCGGGCGACTGAAGCTTTCTTT. It specifies CASSQMQGDRATEAFF.

The chain is built from TRBV7-8 and TRBJ2-7; 7 nucleotides line up with TRBD1. V lost 1 base, J lost 0 bases, and 3 bases stayed unmatched. The CDR3 extends over 15 amino acids. Germline CDR1 reads SGHVS; CDR2 reads FQNEAQ. The CDR3 sequence: CASSLEGQSSYEQYF. CDR3 sequence (DNA): TGTGCCAGCAGCTTAGAGGGACAGAGCTCCTACGAGCAGTACTTC.

V usage is TRBV6-6 and J usage is TRBJ2-7; D remains ambiguous. The CDR3 is 12 residues long. Trimming shortened V by 7 bases and J by 2 bases, and 9 bases separated the two germline ends. The germline V gene has CDR1 MNHNY and CDR2 SVGAGI (reference sequence). DNA for the CDR3: TGTGCCAGCACTCATAATCCCTACGAGCAGTACTTC. Translation: CASTHNPYEQYF.

The chain employs TRBV7-2 and TRBJ2-1; D gene uncertain. Between the trimmed V and J ends, which lost 5 bases and 5 bases, there was a span of 16 bases. CDR3 length: 15 amino acids. From germline, CDR1 is SGHTA and CDR2 FQGNSA. The CDR3 DNA reads as TGTGCCAGCAGCCCCGATCGAGCGACCCACAATGAGCAGTTCTTC. Its protein product is CASSPDRATHNEQFF.

The chain links TRBV7-2 to TRBJ2-3; 10 positions agree with TRBD1. The CDR3 covers 16 residues. Germline trimming cut 6 bases from V and 2 bases from J; bases unmatched to any gene: 8. Germline values: CDR1 SGHTA, CDR2 FQGNSA. The CDR3 coding sequence is TGTGCCAGCAGACAGACCGGGACAGGGGACACAGATACGCAGTATTTT. It is translated as CASRQTGTGDTDTQYF.

The rearrangement links TRBV4-1 to TRBJ2-7; 7 nucleotides line up with TRBD1. This CDR3 spans 16 amino acids. The germline V gene encodes CDR1 MGHRA and CDR2 YSYEKL. V dropped 0 bases and J dropped 9; count of bases not matched to a gene: 14. The CDR3 loop is CASSQDETGPSRRQYF. The CDR3 DNA is TGCGCCAGCAGCCAAGACGAGACAGGGCCCTCTCGGCGGCAGTACTTC.

The chain combines TRBV2 with TRBJ1-2; D is uncertain. Germline lookup yields CDR1 SNHLY and CDR2 FYNNEI. V was trimmed by 3 bases and J by 8 bases, leaving 25 bases between them. The CDR3 has 17 residues. The CDR3 DNA is TGTGCCAGCAGTGAGGACCATCCTGGCTCTCTCTCACAAGGCTACACCTTC. Translated: CASSEDHPGSLSQGYTF. Full variable domain (outside the CDR3, taken from reference TRBV2 and TRBJ1-2): EPEVTQTPSHQVTQMGQEVILRCVPISNHLYFYWYRQILGQKVEFLVSFYNNEISEKSEIFDDQFSVERPDGSNFTLKIRSTKLEDSAMYFCASSEDHPGSLSQGYTFGSGTRLTVV.

The chain has TRBV29-1 and TRBJ1-1; tentative D call: TRBD1 (5 bases). The germline V and J ends were trimmed by 7 bases and 4 bases, with 10 bases remaining between them. This CDR3 has 11 amino acids. Looked up from germline, CDR1 is SQVTM and CDR2 is ANQGSEA. CDR3 loop: CSAGGSTEAFF. The CDR3 DNA reads as TGCAGCGCCGGGGGGAGCACTGAAGCTTTCTTT.

The chain is built from TRBV9 and TRBJ2-4, with D hard to call. Trimming stripped 8 bases from V and 0 bases from J, with 21 bases between. Germline V gene sequence: CDR1 SGDLS, CDR2 YYNGEE. This CDR3 comprises 17 residues. The CDR3 DNA is TGTGCCAGAGACTCCGGTTTAGGCCAGGCAGCCAAAAACATTCAGTACTTC. Its protein is CARDSGLGQAAKNIQYF.